This record covers a single T cell receptor beta chain. Its antigen remains unknown. The material for each subset, its genomic DNA, was split evenly across several immunoSEQ plates. TCRdb's copy holds only in-frame clones and misses some; the assay was immunoSEQ multiplex PCR. The table lists fewer than 850,000 clones, 96% of them singletons. Naive CD8 cells were CD45RO-negative, positively selected for CCR7, excluding terminally differentiated effector memory CD45RA+ cells. This CDR3 contains 14 residues. Germline V gives CDR1 MNHEY, CDR2 SVGAGI. With 5 bases removed from V and 4 bases from J, the gap between germline ends came to 13 bases. These data belong to a study of shared clonotypes between healthy human individuals. Overall study results and limits: Incomplete sequencing of sorted subsets was indicated by rarefaction despite large depth. Collection of samples was limited to blood; tissue repertoires likely differ. Compared with clonotypes that all four donors shared, non-shared clonotypes had lower generation probabilities.

V is TRBV6-5 and J is TRBJ2-3; weak D call: TRBD1 (5 bases). Sample: naive CD8+ T cells sorted from blood. The receptor was derived from a man aged 25-45 years in good health. CDR3 sequence (DNA): TGTGCCAGCAGTCCTGTTCAGGGCCCAGATACGCAGTATTTT. Translation: CASSPVQGPDTQYF.